This T cell receptor beta chain was recovered during a study of patients and donors after allogeneic stem cell transplantation. Trimming at V came to 0 bases and at J to 2 bases, leaving 4 bases not matched to a gene. Germline V gene sequence: CDR1 SGHVS, CDR2 FQNEAQ. The CDR3 runs to 17 residues. TCRdb used MiXCR to reprocess the RT-PCR reads, holding one entry per CDR3 protein. The sample carries 900,000 to 1,000,000 distinct CDR3 sequences, roughly 18% recorded once. This clonotype turned up a few times. The sequenced material came from blood, either unsorted or a sorted T cell fraction (not recorded which). This chain joins TRBV7-8 and TRBJ2-7; TRBD2 aligns across 13 bases. This sequence was found in a human donor who was either an allogeneic HSCT recipient or a stem cell or donor lymphocyte infusion donor (not recorded which). It is not recorded whose cells these are; they may come from a transplant donor. The chain's CDR3 is CASSLASGLAGAYEQYF. CDR3 in DNA: TGTGCCAGCAGCTTAGCTAGCGGACTAGCGGGGGCCTACGAGCAGTACTTC.